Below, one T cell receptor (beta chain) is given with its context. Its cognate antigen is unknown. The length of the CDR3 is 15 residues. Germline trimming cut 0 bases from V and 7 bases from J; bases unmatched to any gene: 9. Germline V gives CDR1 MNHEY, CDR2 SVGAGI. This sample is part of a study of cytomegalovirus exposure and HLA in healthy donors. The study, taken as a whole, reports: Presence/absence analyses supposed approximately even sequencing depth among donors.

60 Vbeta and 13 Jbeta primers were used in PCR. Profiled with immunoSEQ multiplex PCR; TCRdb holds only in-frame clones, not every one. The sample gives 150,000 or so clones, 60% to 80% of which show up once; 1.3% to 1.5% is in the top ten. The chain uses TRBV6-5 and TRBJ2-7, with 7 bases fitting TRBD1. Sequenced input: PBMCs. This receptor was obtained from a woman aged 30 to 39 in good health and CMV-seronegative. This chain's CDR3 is CASSYSTGLPREQYF. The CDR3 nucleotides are TGTGCCAGCAGTTACTCGACAGGGCTCCCTAGAGAGCAGTACTTC.